This entry lists 27 T cell receptor beta chains sequenced from one sample in a study of blood T cells in healthy people across ages. Next came a second PCR, run for roughly 7 to 12 cycles, which used a sample-barcoded 5' primer along with a J-beta primer mix. TCRdb reanalysed the 5' RACE reads using MiXCR and keeps one entry per CDR3 protein. The sample holds around 800,000 distinct CDR3 sequences, roughly 50% seen once. The sequenced material came from blood. The receptors stem from a man older than 75 in good health.

This clonotype was recorded a few times. This sequence joins TRBV9 and TRBJ1-6; possible D gene TRBD1, 6 bases. Trimming left V 4 bases short and J 9 bases short, with 20 bases between. Germline V gene lookup returns CDR1 SGDLS and CDR2 YYNGEE. The length of the CDR3 is 16 residues. The CDR3 here is CASSPDQGHGVSPLHF. The DNA for the CDR3 is TGTGCCAGCAGCCCCGACCAGGGACACGGTGTTTCACCCCTCCACTTT.

The J gene is TRBJ1-1, the V gene TRBV7-3; weak D call: TRBD1 (6 bases). Germline values: CDR1 SGHTA, CDR2 FQGTGA. The ends were cut back, 4 bases at V and 0 bases at J, with 18 bases in the middle. The CDR3 contains 17 residues. CDR3 coding DNA: TGTGCCAGCAGCTCGGGTCCAGGGGCTATTATGAACACTGAAGCTTTCTTT. It encodes CASSSGPGAIMNTEAFF.

This clonotype was counted at least ten times. This chain uses TRBV7-9 with TRBJ1-6, with TRBD1 matching over 8 bases. The V gene end was trimmed by 5 bases and the J gene end by 7 bases; junction bases not matched to a gene: 7. Germline V gene lookup returns CDR1 SEHNR and CDR2 FQNEAQ (reference sequence). This CDR3 comprises 15 residues. This CDR3 is CASSPGQGANSPLHF. CDR3 bases: TGTGCCAGCAGCCCCGGGCAGGGGGCAAATTCACCCCTCCACTTT.

Only a few counts were recorded for this clonotype. The rearrangement links TRBV5-1 to TRBJ2-1; tentatively, D is TRBD2 (6 bases). The germline V and J ends were trimmed by 7 bases and 8 bases, with 19 bases remaining between them. This CDR3 is 14 amino acids long. Germline loops: CDR1 SGHRS, CDR2 YFSETQ. CDR3 DNA: TGCGCCAGCGGGCCGGGGGACCAGAGGTATGAGCAGTTCTTC. Residues: CASGPGDQRYEQFF.

The rearrangement joins TRBV15 to TRBJ2-1, with TRBD2 matching 12 bases. The V gene end was trimmed by 0 bases and the J gene end by 5 bases; junction bases not matched to a gene: 17. Germline V gene lookup returns CDR1 LNHNV and CDR2 YYDKDF (reference sequence). This CDR3 is 21 amino acids long. CDR3 nucleotides: TGTGCCACCAGCAGAGATTCAAGTCGGACTAGCGGGGCCCGGAGGGACAATGAGCAGTTCTTC. Residues: CATSRDSSRTSGARRDNEQFF.

The chain has TRBV12-3 or TRBV12-4 and TRBJ2-5; D might be TRBD2 (5 bases). The J call may not be correct, given that the DNA end is closer to TRBJ2-7. The length of the CDR3 is 13 residues. CDR3 region: CASSPGSPHEQYF. The CDR3 DNA reads as TGTGCCAGCAGTCCTGGGAGTCCCCACGAGCAGTACTTC.

This chain links TRBV6-1 with TRBJ1-5, with 12 bases aligning to TRBD1. Unmatched junction bases numbered 4, after V lost 7 bases and J lost 3 bases. CDR3 length equals 15 residues. Germline V gene lookup returns CDR1 MNHNS and CDR2 SASEGT. The CDR3 reads CASTGTGGVNQPQHF. The CDR3 coding sequence is TGTGCCAGCACCGGGACAGGGGGCGTCAATCAGCCCCAGCATTTT.

This clonotype has only a few counts. The chain uses TRBV10-3 and TRBJ1-3; D not resolved. The CDR3 sequence is 12 residues long. Germline V lookup: CDR1 ENHRY, CDR2 SYGVKD. Trimming took off 6 bases at V and 4 bases at J, with 7 bases between the two ends. The CDR3 bases are TGTGCCATCAGCGGCACGGGAAACACCATATATTTT. Translating gives CAISGTGNTIYF.

V and J are TRBV11-2 and TRBJ2-7; D unclear. This CDR3 region has 10 residues. Trimming took off 5 bases at V and 5 bases at J, with 4 bases between the two ends. Germline V gene sequence: CDR1 SGHAT, CDR2 FQNNGV. CDR3 amino acids: CASSDHEQYF. CDR3 coding DNA: TGTGCCAGCAGCGACCACGAGCAGTACTTC.

The chain links TRBV20-1 to TRBJ1-4; D is undetermined. Germline-derived CDR1 and CDR2 are DFQATT and SNEGSKA (reference sequence). This CDR3 has 12 residues. The V end lost 6 bases, the J end lost 0 bases, and 5 bases lay between the germline ends. The CDR3 loop is CSAGTTNEKLFF. The DNA for the CDR3 is TGCAGTGCGGGAACAACTAATGAAAAACTGTTTTTT.

V gene TRBV20-1 combines with J gene TRBJ1-5; no definite D call. The V gene lost 3 bases and the J gene lost 6 bases, with 12 bases spanning the gap. Germline assignment: CDR1 DFQATT and CDR2 SNEGSKA (reference sequence). The CDR3 extends over 13 amino acids. In DNA form, the CDR3 reads TGCAGTGCTAGGAGTCAGCAGGCTCAGCCCCAGCATTTT. Encoded protein: CSARSQQAQPQHF.

The chain links TRBV5-1 to TRBJ2-1; 9 bases are a match to TRBD1. Germline V gives CDR1 SGHRS, CDR2 YFSETQ. J lost 1 base, V lost 0 bases, and 8 bases had no gene match. The CDR3 extends over 18 amino acids. The CDR3 loop reads CASSLGVTGGASYNEQFF. The DNA of the CDR3 is TGCGCCAGCAGCTTGGGTGTTACAGGGGGCGCGTCCTACAATGAGCAGTTCTTC.

The chain has TRBV7-9 and TRBJ1-2, with TRBD1 matching over 9 bases. V gave up 0 bases and J gave up 7 bases; unmatched junction bases: 6. Germline CDR1 is SEHNR and CDR2 is FQNEAQ (reference sequence). The CDR3 is 15 residues long. CDR3 sequence: CASSLAMDRGGGYTF. CDR3 bases: TGTGCCAGCAGCTTAGCCATGGACAGGGGTGGTGGCTACACCTTC.

The chain uses TRBV20-1 and TRBJ2-7, with TRBD1 identical over 7 bases. The J call may be incorrect, as the DNA end agrees better with TRBJ2-5. The germline gives CDR1 DFQATT, CDR2 SNEGSKA (reference sequence). The CDR3 runs to 14 residues. CDR3 residues: CSARGSRGSETQYF. The CDR3 DNA reads TGCAGTGCTAGAGGGAGCAGGGGGTCGGAGACCCAGTACTTC.

This chain links TRBV3-1 with TRBJ2-3; 12 bases map to TRBD2. This CDR3 comprises 15 residues. From germline, CDR1 is LGHDT and CDR2 YNNKEL (reference sequence). With V trimmed by 7 bases and J by 4 bases, 6 bases remained unmatched. The CDR3 DNA follows: TGTGCCAGCACGAGACTAGCGGGAGTTTCAGATACGCAGTATTTT. This gives the protein CASTRLAGVSDTQYF.

The genes are TRBV20-1 and TRBJ2-7, with a tentative D call TRBD2 (6 bases). The end of the DNA aligns better with TRBJ2-5, so the J call may be wrong. This CDR3 comprises 13 residues. Germline V gene sequence: CDR1 DFQATT, CDR2 SNEGSKA (reference sequence). CDR3 sequence (DNA): TGCAGTGCAGACCGGGACTCACAAGAGACCCAGTACTTC. As protein: CSADRDSQETQYF.

The chain uses TRBV2 and TRBJ2-5, with unresolved D. The V gene lost 2 bases and the J gene lost 11 bases, with 15 bases spanning the gap. The V gene's germline CDR1 is SNHLY and CDR2 FYNNEI. This CDR3 is built from 13 residues. This CDR3 reads CASSELPTHEQYF. Here the CDR3 DNA reads TGTGCCAGCAGTGAACTCCCGACCCATGAGCAGTACTTC.

V is TRBV21-1 and J is TRBJ2-5; TRBD1, as called in the table, went unchecked against the DNA. TRBV21-1 is reported as a pseudogene. The CDR3 consists of 12 residues. CDR3 loop: CAPRQCEETQYF. CDR3 sequence (DNA): TGTGCCCCACGACAGTGCGAAGAGACCCAGTACTTC.

Turning to this clonotype: This may be a read error, as it is one base from a much larger clone. V and J are TRBV6-1 and TRBJ2-5; weak D call: TRBD2 (5 bases). The CDR3 sequence is 13 residues long. Germline values: CDR1 MNHNS, CDR2 SASEGT. This chain's CDR3 is CVSSEMAGGEQYF. CDR3 DNA: TGTGTCAGCAGTGAAATGGCGGGTGGAGAGCAGTACTTC.

This clonotype was counted a few times. The chain joins TRBV14 to TRBJ2-3; possibly TRBD2 for D (5 bases). V gave up 8 bases and J gave up 4 bases, with 19 bases separating them. The CDR3 covers 15 residues. Germline assignment: CDR1 SGHDN and CDR2 FVKESK. Here the CDR3 reads CASGRPSLGADTQYF. CDR3 sequence (DNA): TGTGCCAGCGGCCGTCCGTCCTTGGGAGCAGATACGCAGTATTTT.

This clonotype was observed a few times. The genes are TRBV20-1 and TRBJ1-2; D unresolved. This CDR3 has 13 amino acids. V was pared by 3 bases and J by 3 bases, with 11 bases between. Per germline, CDR1 DFQATT and CDR2 SNEGSKA (reference sequence). The CDR3 loop reads CSARYWEDYGYTF. For the CDR3, the DNA is TGCAGTGCTAGGTATTGGGAGGACTATGGCTACACCTTC.

Only a few counts were recorded for this clonotype. V is TRBV5-1 and J is TRBJ2-5; 7 bases are a match to TRBD2. The J segment lost 2 bases and the V segment lost 3 bases, leaving 10 bases of the junction unmatched. The CDR3 is 16 amino acids. Germline V gene sequence: CDR1 SGHRS, CDR2 YFSETQ. Here the CDR3 reads CASSSWSSGDQETQYF. The DNA of the CDR3 is TGCGCCAGCAGCTCCTGGTCTAGCGGAGATCAAGAGACCCAGTACTTC.

The chain combines TRBV6-5 with TRBJ1-2; no clear D gene. The CDR3 runs 13 residues. V lost 0 bases and J 8 bases, leaving 10 bases between the germline ends. Germline V gives CDR1 MNHEY, CDR2 SVGAGI. The CDR3 bases are TGTGCCAGCAGTTACTCTCCAGTCGGGGGCTACACCTTC. Its translation: CASSYSPVGGYTF.

This clonotype has only a few counts. V is TRBV20-1 and J is TRBJ2-7; 13 positions match TRBD2. V lost 2 bases, J lost 3 bases, and 10 bases stayed unmatched. The germline gives CDR1 DFQATT, CDR2 SNEGSKA (reference sequence). The CDR3 runs to 17 residues. CDR3 loop: CSARSPGTSGTNYEQYF. The CDR3 nucleotides read TGCAGTGCTAGATCCCCCGGGACTAGCGGGACCAACTACGAGCAGTACTTC.

Note on this clonotype: At one of its ends the junction is not consistent with the germline gene, which may arise from a read error. V is TRBV7-9 and J is TRBJ2-7; tentatively, D is TRBD2 (6 bases). The CDR3 length is 17 residues. The germline gives CDR1 SEHNR, CDR2 FQNEAQ (reference sequence). The CDR3 sequence: CASSSGFGGPSSYEQYF. The CDR3 DNA reads TGTGCCAGCAGCTCCGGCTTCGGGGGACCCAGCTCCTACGAACAGTACTTC. Together with reference TRBV7-9 and TRBJ2-7, the CDR3 gives the full variable domain: DTGVSQNPRHKITKRGQNVTFRCDPISEHNRLYWYRQTLGQGPEFLTYFQNEAQLEKSRLLSDRFSAERPKGSFSTLEIQRTEQGDSAMYLCASSSGFGGPSSYEQYFGPGTRLTVT.

The V call is TRBV7-3, the J call TRBJ2-2, with 7 bases matching TRBD1. V lost 4 bases to trimming and J lost 0 bases; unmatched junction nucleotides: 8. CDR3 length: 17 residues. CDR1 is SGHTA and CDR2 is FQGTGA in the germline V gene. The CDR3 loop is CASSSQYRGSNTGELFF. In DNA, the CDR3 is TGTGCCAGCAGCTCCCAGTACAGGGGATCGAACACCGGGGAGCTGTTTTTT.

The J gene is TRBJ1-2, the V gene TRBV6-2 or TRBV6-3, with D unresolved. The ends were cut back, 2 bases at V and 6 bases at J, with 10 bases in the middle. The germline V gene encodes CDR1 MNHEY and CDR2 SVGEGT. The CDR3 runs 13 residues. The CDR3 reads CASSYEGNNGYTF. The CDR3 DNA sequence: TGTGCCAGCAGTTACGAGGGAAATAATGGCTACACCTTC.